This section outlines one T cell receptor beta chain sequence together with its context. Its antigen remains unidentified. Per-base quality was not reported, and no clone a single base away is much larger than it. This specimen comes from a study of blood T cell repertoires in COVID-19 (dated by TCRdb to 2019 to 2021). For context, the study as a whole: Collaborator samples came from the United States, Italy and Spain and covered acute and convalescent phases of COVID-19. The material from the prospective study consisted of cDNA or gDNA derived from T cells, B-cell-depleted T cells, or PBMCs. Deeply sampled blood TCRbeta repertoires from subjects exposed to, actively infected with, or recovered from COVID-19 were included in the dataset. The repertoires were made available in a free public database intended to serve as a resource for research on the immune response to SARS-CoV-2. Samples were obtained from the ongoing ImmuneRACE study (first 160 participants) and from 950 to 1,500 subjects provided by 6 global collaborators. Sample metadata almost always included a de-identified subject ID, COVID-19 status, age in years and sex. Where available, HLA class I and class II types were obtained from metadata supplied by the sample provider rather than from assay-based typing. Study-wide conclusions, independent of this receptor: Clinical and demographic metadata were provided uncurated, with the amount varying by source and participant.

TCRbeta CDR3 regions were amplified from genomic DNA using the immunoSEQ Assay, a bias-controlled multiplex PCR. In the original analysis: Within the assay, amplification of reference gene primers was used to estimate how many nucleated cells each sample contained. Sequence reads were collapsed and filtered to measure the absolute abundance of every unique TCRbeta CDR3 rearrangement. Productive Simpson clonality was computed per sample as the square root of Simpson's diversity index over productive rearrangements. This is the immuneACCESS table as TCRdb keeps it, with only in-frame sequences that have V and J called. A part of the clones is gone; compared with another copy, unresolved V genes explain less than half, and the rest is unexplained. V and J calls and clone size come straight from that table; D and trimming were deduced from the DNA. This sample has 45,000 to 50,000 clones in its table, and 82% of those were observed once. 7.3% of the sample is in the top ten clones.

The collaborating institutions used their own protocols to collect whole blood in K2EDTA tubes. For TCRbeta analysis, collaborators shipped samples in one of three forms: frozen whole blood, isolated PBMCs, or DNA extracted from either of those sample types. The germline V gene (reference sequence) yields LGHDT for CDR1 and YNNKEL for CDR2. Trimming removed 4 bases from V and 4 bases from J, leaving 13 bases between the germline ends. The CDR3 runs 14 amino acids, cysteine and phenylalanine included. The retained sequence is limited to the CDR3, 42 bases, with the frame set at the first base. The source material was peripheral blood. The rearrangement combines TRBV3-1 (or the pseudogene TRBV3-2) with TRBJ2-5; perhaps TRBD1 is the D gene, with 5 bases matching. This TCR came from a man in his forties or fifties with acute or convalescent COVID-19. The CDR3 sequence is CASSPSRAAETQYF. In nucleotide form, the sequence is TGTGCCAGCAGCCCCAGCAGGGCAGCAGAGACCCAGTACTTC.